These 12 T cell receptor beta chains originate from one sample sequenced in a study of cytomegalovirus exposure and HLA in healthy donors. PCR was performed using 60 Vbeta and 13 Jbeta primers. The data were produced by immunoSEQ multiplex PCR, yet TCRdb's version contains in-frame clones alone and is incomplete. The sample includes hundreds of thousands of clones, about two thirds of them seen just once. Sequenced input: PBMCs. The origin of the receptors is a middle-aged man in good health and CMV-seropositive.

This clone was seen a handful of times. J is TRBJ2-7 and V is TRBV5-1; a weak D match, TRBD2 (6 bases). Trimming left V 5 bases short and J 1 base short, with 13 bases between. The CDR3 runs to 14 residues. Germline V gives CDR1 SGHRS, CDR2 YFSETQ. CDR3 in DNA: TGCGCCAGCAGGGTTTTAGGGACTTCCTACGAGCAGTACTTC. As protein: CASRVLGTSYEQYF.

The chain recombines TRBV18 with TRBJ2-7; D is possibly TRBD2 (5 bases). There are 13 residues in the CDR3. CDR1 is KGHSH and CDR2 is LQKENI in the germline V gene. The V and J ends lost 6 bases and 5 bases respectively, with 14 bases between them. CDR3 nucleotides: TGTGCCAGCTCGCAAAGCGGAACCAACGAGCAGTACTTC. Protein sequence: CASSQSGTNEQYF.

The gene calls are TRBV6-6 and TRBJ2-7, with TRBD1 identical over 10 bases. The V gene's germline CDR1 is MNHNY and CDR2 SVGAGI (reference sequence). The V gene end was trimmed by 6 bases and the J gene end by 6 bases; junction bases not matched to a gene: 11. This CDR3 contains 15 residues. In DNA form, the CDR3 reads TGTGCCAGCAGGAAGGAGAGGGACAGGGGAGTCGAGCAGTACTTC. It is translated as CASRKERDRGVEQYF.

The V gene is TRBV5-6, the J gene TRBJ1-1, with D uncertain. The V end was cut by 1 base, the J end by 5 bases, with 12 bases between. The length of the CDR3 is 14 residues. Germline CDR1 is SGHDT and CDR2 is YYEEEE. The CDR3 loop is CASSLKRLRTEAFF. The CDR3 nucleotides read TGTGCCAGCAGCTTGAAGCGGTTGAGGACTGAAGCTTTCTTT.

This clone has a handful of counts. The rearrangement uses TRBV4-1 and TRBJ1-1; D is unclear. Germline lookup yields CDR1 MGHRA and CDR2 YSYEKL. This CDR3 comprises 12 residues. V shed 4 bases and J shed 10 bases, with 13 bases lying between them. The CDR3 here is CASSPPEGRAFF. The DNA for the CDR3 is TGCGCCAGCAGCCCCCCCGAGGGTAGAGCTTTCTTT.

J is TRBJ2-3 and V is TRBV10-3; TRBD2 is a possible D gene (5 bases). The CDR3 extends over 16 amino acids. Trimming took off 4 bases at V and 2 bases at J, with 16 bases between the two ends. Looked up from germline, CDR1 is ENHRY and CDR2 is SYGVKD. DNA for the CDR3: TGTGCCATCAGTGGGGGAGCTTCGCGGGCCACAGATACGCAGTATTTT. It is translated as CAISGGASRATDTQYF.

The J gene is TRBJ2-7, the V gene TRBV4-3; 10 bases match TRBD1. CDR1 is LGHNA and CDR2 is YSLEER in the germline V gene. The CDR3 spans 14 residues. The V gene end was trimmed by 4 bases and the J gene end by 1 base; junction bases not matched to a gene: 1. Here the CDR3 DNA reads TGCGCCAGCAGCCCGGGACAGGGGTCCTACGAGCAGTACTTC. It yields the protein CASSPGQGSYEQYF.

In this sample, this clone turned up once. The rearrangement links TRBV18 to TRBJ1-3, with D hard to call. V was cut by 3 bases and J by 1 base, with 10 bases left in between. The length of the CDR3 is 15 residues. The germline V gene has CDR1 KGHSH and CDR2 LQKENI. The CDR3 loop is CASSPLATSGNTIYF. Here the CDR3 DNA reads TGTGCCAGCTCACCGTTAGCCACATCTGGAAACACCATATATTTT.

V gene TRBV2 combines with J gene TRBJ2-2; 8 bases are shared with TRBD1. From germline, CDR1 is SNHLY and CDR2 FYNNEI. CDR3 length equals 16 residues. V lost 6 bases, J lost 5 bases, and 11 bases stayed unmatched. In nucleotides, the CDR3 is TGTGCCAGCAGCCCCGGGACAGGTCGGGGAACCGGGGAGCTGTTTTTT. Protein: CASSPGTGRGTGELFF.

The chain combines TRBV5-4 with TRBJ2-2, with 9 bases matching TRBD1. J lost 3 bases, V lost 7 bases, and 7 bases had no gene match. This CDR3 is built from 15 residues. Germline loops: CDR1 SGHNT, CDR2 YYREEE (reference sequence). As DNA, the CDR3 is TGTGCCAGCGGAGTGGGACAGGGTGACACCGGGGAGCTGTTTTTT. Residues: CASGVGQGDTGELFF.

V usage is TRBV2 and J usage is TRBJ1-4, with TRBD1 matching over 9 bases. The CDR3 length is 14 residues. V shed 0 bases and J 10 bases; nucleotides not matched to a gene: 3. Germline CDR1 SNHLY, CDR2 FYNNEI. The CDR3 DNA reads TGTGCCAGCAGTGAAGCGGGACAGGGAAGAAAACTGTTTTTT. Translated: CASSEAGQGRKLFF.

V usage is TRBV10-3 and J usage is TRBJ2-3; 13 bases map to TRBD2. The V gene's germline CDR1 is ENHRY and CDR2 SYGVKD. The V gene end was trimmed by 6 bases and the J gene end by 1 base; junction bases not matched to a gene: 4. The CDR3 contains 16 residues. As DNA, the CDR3 is TGTGCCATCAGCCCCGGGACTAGCGGGGGCACAGATACGCAGTATTTT. Translated, it gives CAISPGTSGGTDTQYF.